The 22 T cell receptor beta chains given below trace back to one sample, sequenced in a study of identifying expanded T cells in peripheral blood. Profiling relied on immunoSEQ multiplex PCR, and the TCRdb table lists in-frame clones only, not all of them. This sample has tens of thousands of clones, with around 87% found just once. Sequencing input: blood. Receptors originate from a person aged 18 to 70 in good health.

The chain uses TRBV5-1 and TRBJ2-3, with D unclear. Trimming stripped 2 bases from V and 2 bases from J, with 9 bases between. This CDR3 spans 14 amino acids. The germline CDR1 and CDR2 sequences are SGHRS and YFSETQ. In DNA, the CDR3 is TGCGCCAGCAGCTTTACGGAAACCACAGATACGCAGTATTTT. Translating it yields CASSFTETTDTQYF.

The V and J genes are TRBV7-6 and TRBJ1-3; D remains unclear. The germline gives CDR1 SGHVS, CDR2 FNYEAQ. V gave up 6 bases and J gave up 1 base, with 10 bases separating them. CDR3 size: 14 residues. DNA for the CDR3: TGTGCCAGCAGGCCAGGTACTTCTGGAAACACCATATATTTT. Amino acid sequence: CASRPGTSGNTIYF.

The V and J genes are TRBV18 and TRBJ2-2; D gene ambiguous. The CDR3 has 14 residues. CDR1 is KGHSH and CDR2 is LQKENI in the germline V gene. The ends were cut back, 5 bases at V and 7 bases at J, with 14 bases in the middle. This chain's CDR3 is CASSVKESIGELFF. The DNA for the CDR3 is TGTGCCAGCTCAGTCAAAGAGAGCATCGGGGAGCTGTTTTTT.

The chain links TRBV28 to TRBJ2-7; D is undetermined. This CDR3 spans 16 amino acids. Trimming pared 6 bases from V and 2 bases from J, leaving 20 bases between. CDR1 is MDHEN, CDR2 SYDVKM, per germline. In DNA form, the CDR3 reads TGTGCCAGCAGCTCCCTCCGCGGCAGGAGAGCCTACGAGCAGTACTTC. This codes for CASSSLRGRRAYEQYF.

The chain has TRBV28 and TRBJ1-4; weak D call: TRBD1 (5 bases). The CDR3 loop spans 12 amino acids. Trimming stripped 7 bases from V and 7 bases from J, with 10 bases between. Germline CDR1 reads MDHEN; CDR2 reads SYDVKM. The CDR3 DNA is TGTGCCAGCACGGACATGAGTGAAAAACTGTTTTTT. This codes for CASTDMSEKLFF.

A single count supports this clone. This chain links TRBV2 with TRBJ2-7; the match to TRBD1 covers 9 bases. V lost 10 bases, J lost 1 base, and 11 bases stayed unmatched. Germline values: CDR1 SNHLY, CDR2 FYNNEI. The CDR3 runs to 15 residues. The CDR3 sequence: CATSRDRDGSYEQYF. CDR3 DNA sequence: TGTGCCACGTCCCGGGACAGGGATGGGTCCTACGAGCAGTACTTC.

The chain carries TRBV29-1 and TRBJ2-3, with D unclear. V was cut by 7 bases and J by 2 bases, with 7 bases left in between. The germline CDR1 and CDR2 sequences are SQVTM and ANQGSEA. The CDR3 runs to 11 residues. The CDR3 protein is CSAGPTDTQYF. The DNA for the CDR3 is TGCAGCGCCGGGCCCACAGATACGCAGTATTTT.

The chain is built from TRBV30 and TRBJ1-4, with TRBD1 as a possible D gene (5 bases). In germline, CDR1 is GTSNPN, CDR2 SVGIG (reference sequence). The CDR3 has 11 residues. The V and J ends lost 7 bases and 5 bases respectively, with 8 bases between them. The CDR3 is CASQGNEKLFF. CDR3 nucleotide sequence: TGTGCCTCCCAGGGAAATGAAAAACTGTTTTTT.

V gene TRBV30 combines with J gene TRBJ2-5; 9 bases are a match to TRBD1. In germline, CDR1 is GTSNPN, CDR2 SVGIG (reference sequence). V lost 3 bases to trimming and J lost 6 bases; unmatched junction nucleotides: 5. The CDR3 runs to 13 residues. The CDR3 DNA follows: TGTGCCTGGAGCCGGGACAGGGTACAGACCCAGTACTTC. This encodes CAWSRDRVQTQYF.

This rearrangement joins TRBV28 to TRBJ2-5; either TRBD1 or TRBD2 may supply D (6 bases each). Trimming cost V 10 bases and J 5 bases, with 23 bases left between them. The germline gives CDR1 MDHEN, CDR2 SYDVKM. The CDR3 totals 15 residues. CDR3 amino acids: CATPGDYRATETQYF. CDR3 nucleotide sequence: TGTGCCACTCCGGGGGATTACAGGGCTACGGAGACCCAGTACTTC.

The chain is built from TRBV9 and TRBJ2-7, with a tentative D call TRBD2 (5 bases). The V and J ends lost 0 bases and 6 bases respectively, with 13 bases between them. The CDR3 has 14 amino acids. Germline CDR1 reads SGDLS; CDR2 reads YYNGEE. The CDR3 nucleotides are TGTGCCAGCAGCGTAGAAATGGCTCGGGGCGAGCAGTACTTC. This encodes CASSVEMARGEQYF.

This clone was seen only once. DNA of the CDR3: TGTGCCAGCAGCCAGACAGGGGGCTCCTACAATGAGCAGTTCTTC. Amino acids: CASSQTGGSYNEQFF. The chain uses TRBV28 and TRBJ2-1; 9 bases align to TRBD1. The germline gives CDR1 MDHEN, CDR2 SYDVKM. The junction had 3 bases not matched to a gene; V was cut back by 6 bases and J by 0 bases. The CDR3 runs to 15 residues.

The V and J genes are TRBV19 and TRBJ1-4; D gene unclear. Trimming took 3 bases from V and 8 from J, leaving 13 bases between them. This CDR3 contains 14 residues. Germline V gives CDR1 LNHDA, CDR2 SQIVND (reference sequence). Here the CDR3 reads CASSITSVEEKLFF. The CDR3 DNA reads TGTGCCAGTAGTATTACATCGGTGGAGGAAAAACTGTTTTTT.

The V and J genes are TRBV9 and TRBJ2-1, with 8 bases fitting TRBD1. The CDR3 loop spans 15 amino acids. Germline loops: CDR1 SGDLS, CDR2 YYNGEE. J gave up 10 bases and V 0 bases, and 9 bases lay outside the gene matches. The CDR3 DNA reads as TGTGCCAGCAGCGTAGGGCAGGGGGCGCAGTACGAGCAGTTCTTC. The encoded protein is CASSVGQGAQYEQFF. Together with reference TRBV9 and TRBJ2-1, the CDR3 gives the full variable domain: DSGVTQTPKHLITATGQRVTLRCSPRSGDLSVYWYQQSLDQGLQFLIQYYNGEERAKGNILERFSAQQFPDLHSELNLSSLELGDSALYFCASSVGQGAQYEQFFGPGTRLTVL.

The V gene is TRBV19, the J gene TRBJ1-2, with D maybe TRBD1 (5 bases). From germline, CDR1 is LNHDA and CDR2 SQIVND (reference sequence). The V end lost 7 bases, the J end lost 4 bases, and 13 bases lay between the germline ends. CDR3 length: 13 amino acids. Here the CDR3 DNA reads TGTGCCAGTACCCCCGGGACGATCTATGGCTACACCTTC. It encodes CASTPGTIYGYTF.

This chain uses TRBV19 with TRBJ1-3, with TRBD1 as a possible D gene (5 bases). The CDR3 is 15 amino acids. In germline, CDR1 is LNHDA, CDR2 SQIVND (reference sequence). V was clipped by 7 bases and J by 3 bases, with 16 bases between them. CDR3 sequence reads: CASTRLRDVGNTIYF. CDR3 nucleotide sequence: TGTGCCAGTACCCGCCTACGGGACGTTGGAAACACCATATATTTT.

This clone showed up just a few times. The chain combines TRBV5-4 with TRBJ2-5, with D maybe TRBD1 (6 bases). The V end was cut by 0 bases, the J end by 4 bases, with 13 bases between. CDR3 length: 15 residues. Germline CDR1 reads SGHNT; CDR2 reads YYREEE (reference sequence). As DNA, the CDR3 is TGTGCCAGCAGCTTGGTGGCGGACAGTGGAGAGACCCAGTACTTC. Translated, it gives CASSLVADSGETQYF. Supplemented by reference TRBV5-4 and TRBJ2-5, the full variable domain reads ETGVTQSPTHLIKTRGQQVTLRCSSQSGHNTVSWYQQALGQGPQFIFQYYREEENGRGNFPPRFSGLQFPNYSSELNVNALELDDSALYLCASSLVADSGETQYFGPGTRLLVL.

This clone appeared once. The rearrangement joins TRBV5-1 to TRBJ2-6; D remains ambiguous. V shed 5 bases and J shed 0 bases, with 27 bases lying between them. CDR3 length: 21 amino acids. CDR1 and CDR2 (germline): SGHRS, YFSETQ. Here the CDR3 DNA reads TGCGCCAGCAGTTCTCCGGAGTACGACGACCCAAGCCACTCTGGGGCCAACGTCCTGACTTTC. This codes for CASSSPEYDDPSHSGANVLTF.

V gene TRBV30 combines with J gene TRBJ2-5; D possibly corresponds to TRBD2 (6 bases). V lost 3 bases, J lost 4 bases, and 15 bases lay in between. The CDR3 is 14 residues long. CDR1 and CDR2 (germline): GTSNPN, SVGIG (reference sequence). For the CDR3, the DNA is TGTGCCTGGAGCAACTCGGGAGCGAGAGAGACCCAGTACTTC. Its protein is CAWSNSGARETQYF.

This chain connects TRBV5-1 to TRBJ2-4, with D perhaps TRBD1 or TRBD2 (5 bases each). The germline V gene has CDR1 SGHRS and CDR2 YFSETQ. Trimming cost V 0 bases and J 0 bases, with 13 bases left between them. CDR3 length equals 17 residues. The CDR3 loop reads CASSLEGWGLAKNIQYF. The CDR3 nucleotides are TGCGCCAGCAGCTTGGAGGGGTGGGGGTTAGCCAAAAACATTCAGTACTTC.

The chain employs TRBV7-9 and TRBJ2-7; D might be TRBD1 (6 bases). V gave up 2 bases and J gave up 2 bases, with 10 bases separating them. The germline V gene encodes CDR1 SEHNR and CDR2 FQNEAQ (reference sequence). The CDR3 sequence is 14 residues long. CDR3 region: CASSLSAGAYEQYF. The DNA for the CDR3 is TGTGCCAGCAGCTTATCGGCAGGGGCCTACGAGCAGTACTTC.

This clone was found a few times. This sequence joins TRBV6-4 and TRBJ2-1; D gene unclear. The CDR3 consists of 13 residues. Germline V gives CDR1 MRHNA, CDR2 SNTAGT. V was pared by 5 bases and J by 0 bases, with 5 bases between. CDR3 region: CASSPASYNEQFF. The CDR3 region has the DNA TGTGCCAGCAGTCCCGCCTCCTACAATGAGCAGTTCTTC.